The 12 T cell receptor beta chains in this list originate from one sample, sequenced in a study of cytomegalovirus exposure and HLA in healthy donors. The repertoire was sequenced with immunoSEQ multiplex PCR; TCRdb's copy has only in-frame clones and lacks some. The sample lists some 69,000 clones, roughly 96% seen once, with over 2% in the top ten. Source material: PBMCs. The receptor set was obtained from a young man in good health and CMV-seronegative.

The chain has TRBV6-5 and TRBJ1-1; 9 bases agree with TRBD1. Losses at the gene ends were 6 bases for V and 5 bases for J; bases not matched to a gene: 4. Looked up from germline, CDR1 is MNHEY and CDR2 is SVGAGI. This CDR3 is 13 amino acids long. The chain's CDR3 is CASRAQGATEAFF. The CDR3 DNA sequence: TGTGCCAGCAGGGCACAGGGGGCAACTGAAGCTTTCTTT.

V is TRBV9 and J is TRBJ1-1; D remains unclear. Germline CDR1 reads SGDLS; CDR2 reads YYNGEE. The ends were cut back, 1 base at V and 2 bases at J, with 9 bases in the middle. The CDR3 length is 14 residues. DNA for the CDR3: TGTGCCAGCAGCGTAAACGGGTATAACACTGAAGCTTTCTTT. It is translated as CASSVNGYNTEAFF. Full variable domain (rest looked up from reference TRBV9 and TRBJ1-1): DSGVTQTPKHLITATGQRVTLRCSPRSGDLSVYWYQQSLDQGLQFLIQYYNGEERAKGNILERFSAQQFPDLHSELNLSSLELGDSALYFCASSVNGYNTEAFFGQGTRLTVV.

This clone came up once. The gene calls are TRBV11-2 and TRBJ2-2, with TRBD1 matching over 12 bases. Germline V lookup: CDR1 SGHAT, CDR2 FQNNGV. The CDR3 length is 17 residues. V gave up 3 bases and J gave up 8 bases; unmatched junction bases: 10. The CDR3 nucleotides read TGTGCCAGCAGCTTTACTCCGGGACAGGGGGCTTCTGGGGAGCTGTTTTTT. Translated, it gives CASSFTPGQGASGELFF.

The genes are TRBV11-2 and TRBJ1-2; weak D call: TRBD1 (6 bases). Trimming left V 5 bases short and J 5 bases short, with 18 bases between. Per germline, CDR1 SGHAT and CDR2 FQNNGV. The CDR3 totals 15 residues. The DNA for the CDR3 is TGTGCCAGCAGCCTAACCGACAGGAGCGATTATGGCTACACCTTC. Its translation: CASSLTDRSDYGYTF. Using reference TRBV11-2 and TRBJ1-2 for the parts outside the CDR3, the full variable domain is EAGVAQSPRYKIIEKRQSVAFWCNPISGHATLYWYQQILGQGPKLLIQFQNNGVVDDSQLPKDRFSAERLKGVDSTLKIQPAKLEDSAVYLCASSLTDRSDYGYTFGSGTRLTVV.

This clone was seen more than once but under ten times. This chain uses TRBV4-1 with TRBJ2-7, with D possibly matching TRBD2 (6 bases). This CDR3 region has 15 residues. V was shortened by 1 base and J by 6 bases, with 16 bases between the two germline ends. Germline V gene data show CDR1 as MGHRA and CDR2 as YSYEKL. The CDR3 sequence is CASSQARSSDGEQYF. As DNA, the CDR3 is TGCGCCAGCAGCCAAGCGCGGTCTAGCGATGGCGAGCAGTACTTC.

The V and J genes are TRBV7-9 and TRBJ2-3; D is unresolved. V was shortened by 1 base and J by 6 bases, with 8 bases between the two germline ends. Germline lookup yields CDR1 SEHNR and CDR2 FQNEAQ (reference sequence). The CDR3 runs 13 residues. CDR3 bases: TGTGCCAGCAGCTTAGAACTCGGGGATACGCAGTATTTT. It codes for CASSLELGDTQYF. The complete variable domain, with remaining parts taken from reference TRBV7-9 and TRBJ2-3, reads DTGVSQNPRHKITKRGQNVTFRCDPISEHNRLYWYRQTLGQGPEFLTYFQNEAQLEKSRLLSDRFSAERPKGSFSTLEIQRTEQGDSAMYLCASSLELGDTQYFGPGTRLTVL.

The genes are TRBV6-5 and TRBJ2-1, with D hard to call. The CDR3 is 12 amino acids. Trimming pared 6 bases from V and 1 base from J, leaving 4 bases between. Germline CDR1 reads MNHEY; CDR2 reads SVGAGI. The CDR3 DNA sequence: TGTGCCAGCAGACAATCCTACAATGAGCAGTTCTTC. This translates into CASRQSYNEQFF.

CDR3 bases: TGTGCCAGCCGGAGGGATCTAGCTGGGGCCAACGTCCTGACTTTC. Translating gives CASRRDLAGANVLTF. V and J are TRBV9 and TRBJ2-6, with D possibly matching TRBD2 (6 bases). In germline, CDR1 is SGDLS, CDR2 YYNGEE. The CDR3 is 15 residues long. The V gene lost 7 bases and the J gene lost 2 bases, with 13 bases spanning the gap. The full variable domain, in which reference TRBV9 and TRBJ2-6 provide the parts outside the CDR3, is DSGVTQTPKHLITATGQRVTLRCSPRSGDLSVYWYQQSLDQGLQFLIQYYNGEERAKGNILERFSAQQFPDLHSELNLSSLELGDSALYFCASRRDLAGANVLTFGAGSRLTVL.

The chain is built from TRBV11-2 and TRBJ2-7; 7 nucleotides agree with TRBD1. This CDR3 spans 14 amino acids. Germline-derived CDR1 and CDR2 are SGHAT and FQNNGV. J gave up 2 bases and V 5 bases, and 6 bases lay outside the gene matches. The CDR3 nucleotides read TGTGCCAGCAGCGTAGCCGGGACAGCCTACGAGCAGTACTTC. Residues: CASSVAGTAYEQYF.

The chain joins TRBV28 to TRBJ2-7, with D hard to call. The V and J ends lost 3 bases and 2 bases respectively, with 8 bases between them. This CDR3 is built from 13 residues. Germline assignment: CDR1 MDHEN and CDR2 SYDVKM. CDR3 coding DNA: TGTGCCAGCAGTTTCGGGTACACCTACGAGCAGTACTTC. It encodes CASSFGYTYEQYF.

J is TRBJ2-1 and V is TRBV6-1; D may be TRBD1 (6 bases). The germline V and J ends were trimmed by 4 bases and 4 bases, with 14 bases remaining between them. CDR1 and CDR2 (germline): MNHNS, SASEGT. CDR3 size: 15 residues. CDR3 nucleotides: TGTGCCAGCAGTGCTACAGGGATTGGGTACAATGAGCAGTTCTTC. Translating it yields CASSATGIGYNEQFF.

The chain is built from TRBV6-1 and TRBJ1-5; 7 bases line up with TRBD1. CDR1 is MNHNS and CDR2 is SASEGT in the germline V gene. The CDR3 has 14 amino acids. V trimming: 3 bases; J trimming: 7 bases; junction bases outside the gene matches: 6. CDR3 loop: CASSETGSEQPQHF. CDR3 in DNA: TGTGCCAGCAGTGAGACAGGGTCTGAGCAGCCCCAGCATTTT.